What follows are 2 T cell receptor beta chains derived from one specimen sequenced in a study of cytomegalovirus exposure and HLA in healthy donors (dated by TCRdb to about 2017). The library was produced with the immunoSEQ multiplex PCR assay. For the multiplex PCR, a mixture combining 60 forward primers for TCR Vbeta segments and 13 reverse primers for TCR Jbeta segments was used. TCRdb limited this immuneACCESS table to in-frame rearrangements with V and J called. A share of clones is missing; checked studies link under half to unresolved V genes, and the rest is unexplained. A total of around 170,000 clones appear in this sample, more than 65% of them only once. Roughly 2.5% of the sample comes from the top ten. Sequenced: PBMCs. The receptors here all came from a young woman in good health and CMV-seropositive.

This rearrangement joins TRBV10-1 to TRBJ1-2, with D hard to call. Trimming took 9 bases from V and 4 from J, leaving 12 bases between them. CDR3 length: 12 amino acids. The germline V gene has CDR1 WNHNN and CDR2 SYGVQD (reference sequence). CDR3 nucleotides: TGCGCCAGGATGTGGGAGTGCTATGGCTACACCTTC. This sequence encodes CARMWECYGYTF.

CDR3 in DNA: TGTGCCAGCAGCTTCATCTACAATGAGCAGTTCTTC. It encodes CASSFIYNEQFF. This chain joins TRBV7-2 and TRBJ2-1; D remains ambiguous. CDR1 and CDR2 (germline): SGHTA, FQGNSA. V was trimmed by 3 bases and J by 3 bases, leaving 3 bases between them. The CDR3 covers 12 residues.